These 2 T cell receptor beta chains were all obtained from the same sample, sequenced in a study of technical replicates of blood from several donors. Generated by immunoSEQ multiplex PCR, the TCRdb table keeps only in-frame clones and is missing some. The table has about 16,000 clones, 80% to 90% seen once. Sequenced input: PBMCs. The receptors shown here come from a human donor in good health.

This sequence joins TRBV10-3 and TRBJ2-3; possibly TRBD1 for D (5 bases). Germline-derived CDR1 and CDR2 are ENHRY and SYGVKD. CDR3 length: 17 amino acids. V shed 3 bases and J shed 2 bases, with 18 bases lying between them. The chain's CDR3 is CAISDFMSRQHTDTQYF. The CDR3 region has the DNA TGTGCCATCAGTGACTTCATGTCGAGACAGCACACAGATACGCAGTATTTT.

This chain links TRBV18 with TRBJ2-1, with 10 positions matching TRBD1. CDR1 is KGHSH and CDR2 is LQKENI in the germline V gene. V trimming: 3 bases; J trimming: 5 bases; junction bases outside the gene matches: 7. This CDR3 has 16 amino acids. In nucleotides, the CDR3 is TGTGCCAGCTCACCGACAGGGGGCGCATCAAACAATGAGCAGTTCTTC. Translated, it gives CASSPTGGASNNEQFF.